These 5 T cell receptor beta chains originate from one sample sequenced in a study of beta chain features in type 1 diabetes. Broader study findings: TCRB CDR3s from Type 1 diabetes patients were moderately but significantly shorter in all four CD4+ subsets.

The investigators reverse transcribed all of the isolated RNA, so they sequenced expressed TCRB transcripts. Here immunoSEQ multiplex PCR was the method, and the copy in TCRdb shows in-frame clones only, minus some. The table records 350,000 to 450,000 clones, approximately 12% of them present only once. These receptors' antigens are unknown. Material for sequencing was naive CD4+ T cells from blood. Source of these receptors: a woman aged 18-30 years with type 1 diabetes.

This clone was found a few times. The chain joins TRBV10-3 to TRBJ2-7; 9 nucleotides match TRBD1. The V segment lost 0 bases and the J segment 6 bases; nucleotides outside the gene matches: 6. The length of the CDR3 is 15 residues. The germline CDR1 and CDR2 sequences are ENHRY and SYGVKD. The CDR3 here is CAISESWDRVTEQYF. The CDR3 DNA is TGTGCCATCAGTGAGTCGTGGGACAGGGTAACCGAGCAGTACTTC.

Notes on this clone: The same CDR3 can be traced to other DNA sequences in this sample. The rearrangement uses TRBV5-1 and TRBJ2-1; the match to TRBD2 covers 14 bases. This CDR3 region has 15 residues. V was clipped by 4 bases and J by 7 bases; unmatched bases: 4. The germline gives CDR1 SGHRS, CDR2 YFSETQ. The CDR3 loop is CASSLGLAGVNEQFF. The CDR3 nucleotides are TGCGCCAGCAGCCTGGGACTAGCGGGAGTTAATGAGCAGTTCTTC.

This clone has just a few counts. The CDR3 sequence is CASSYSIGGFEQYF. DNA of the CDR3: TGTGCCAGCAGTTACTCGATTGGGGGCTTCGAGCAGTACTTC. The chain combines TRBV6-6 with TRBJ2-7; D may be TRBD1 (6 bases). The CDR3 has 14 residues. The ends were cut back, 0 bases at V and 6 bases at J, with 12 bases in the middle. In germline, CDR1 is MNHNY, CDR2 SVGAGI (reference sequence).

This clone was seen only a few times. The chain employs TRBV11-3 and TRBJ2-2; TRBD2 aligns across 13 bases. The ends lost 5 bases at V and 7 bases at J; junction bases unmatched: 7. This CDR3 has 16 amino acids. The germline V gene encodes CDR1 SGHNT and CDR2 YENEEA. This chain's CDR3 is CASSPTSGRAGGELFF. CDR3 bases: TGTGCCAGCAGCCCAACTAGCGGGAGGGCGGGCGGGGAGCTGTTTTTT.

The genes are TRBV18 and TRBJ2-5; D may be TRBD1 (5 bases). V was cut by 2 bases and J by 1 base, with 14 bases left in between. The CDR3 totals 16 residues. Germline V gene sequence: CDR1 KGHSH, CDR2 LQKENI. CDR3 sequence: CASSPKGAVLQETQYF. In DNA, the CDR3 is TGTGCCAGCTCACCAAAAGGGGCCGTACTCCAAGAGACCCAGTACTTC. Variable domain in full (rest from reference TRBV18 and TRBJ2-5): NAGVMQNPRHLVRRRGQEARLRCSPMKGHSHVYWYRQLPEEGLKFMVYLQKENIIDESGMPKERFSAEFPKEGPSILRIQQVVRGDSAAYFCASSPKGAVLQETQYFGPGTRLLVL.